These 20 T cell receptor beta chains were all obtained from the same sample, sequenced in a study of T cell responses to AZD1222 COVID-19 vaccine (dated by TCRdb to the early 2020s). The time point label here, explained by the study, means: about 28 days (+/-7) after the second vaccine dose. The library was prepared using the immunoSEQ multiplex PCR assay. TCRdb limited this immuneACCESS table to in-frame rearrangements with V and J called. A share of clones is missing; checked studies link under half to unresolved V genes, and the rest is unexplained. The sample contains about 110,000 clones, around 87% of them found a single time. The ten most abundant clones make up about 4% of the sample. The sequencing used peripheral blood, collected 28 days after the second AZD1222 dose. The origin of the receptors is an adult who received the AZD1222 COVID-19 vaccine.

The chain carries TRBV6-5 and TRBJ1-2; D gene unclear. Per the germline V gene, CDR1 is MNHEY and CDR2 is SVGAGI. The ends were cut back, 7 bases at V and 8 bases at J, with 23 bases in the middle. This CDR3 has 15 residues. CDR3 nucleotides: TGTGCCAGCATACGAGGGTCCCCATTCGAAGGAGGCTACACCTTC. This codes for CASIRGSPFEGGYTF.

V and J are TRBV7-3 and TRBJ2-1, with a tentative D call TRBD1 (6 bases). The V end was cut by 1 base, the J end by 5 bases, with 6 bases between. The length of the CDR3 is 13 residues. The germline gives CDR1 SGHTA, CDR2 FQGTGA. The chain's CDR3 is CASSLNRDNEQFF. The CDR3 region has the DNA TGTGCCAGCAGCTTAAACAGGGACAATGAGCAGTTCTTC.

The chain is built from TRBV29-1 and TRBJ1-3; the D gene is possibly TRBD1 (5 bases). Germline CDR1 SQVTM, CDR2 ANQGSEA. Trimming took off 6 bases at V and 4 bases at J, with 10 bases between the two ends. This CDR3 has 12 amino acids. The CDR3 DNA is TGCAGCGTGGACGGGGGGGGAAACACCATATATTTT. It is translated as CSVDGGGNTIYF.

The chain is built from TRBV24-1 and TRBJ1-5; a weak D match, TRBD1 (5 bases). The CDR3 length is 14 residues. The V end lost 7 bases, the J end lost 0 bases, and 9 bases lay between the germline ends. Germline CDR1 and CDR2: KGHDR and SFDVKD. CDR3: CATSGAYSNQPQHF. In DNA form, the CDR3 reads TGTGCCACCAGCGGGGCTTATAGCAATCAGCCCCAGCATTTT.

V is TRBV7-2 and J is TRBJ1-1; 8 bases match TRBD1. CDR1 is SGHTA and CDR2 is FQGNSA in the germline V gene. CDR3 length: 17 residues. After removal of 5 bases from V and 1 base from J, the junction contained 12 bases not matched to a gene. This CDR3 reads CASSARQGRGANTEAFF. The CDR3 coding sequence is TGTGCCAGCAGCGCCCGACAGGGGCGGGGGGCGAACACTGAAGCTTTCTTT.

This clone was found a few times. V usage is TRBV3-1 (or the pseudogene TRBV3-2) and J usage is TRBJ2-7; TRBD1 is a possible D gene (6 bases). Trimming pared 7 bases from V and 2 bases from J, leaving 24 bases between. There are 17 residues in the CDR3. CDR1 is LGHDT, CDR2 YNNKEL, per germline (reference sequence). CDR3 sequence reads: CASNPLPPPQGPYEQYF. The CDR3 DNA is TGTGCCAGCAACCCCCTACCACCCCCACAGGGCCCCTACGAGCAGTACTTC.

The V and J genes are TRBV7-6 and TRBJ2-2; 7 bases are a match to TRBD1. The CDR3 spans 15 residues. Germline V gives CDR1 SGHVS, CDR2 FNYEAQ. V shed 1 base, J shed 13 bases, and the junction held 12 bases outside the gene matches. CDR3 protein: CASSLEDLGTVGLFF. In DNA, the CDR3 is TGTGCCAGCAGCTTAGAGGATTTAGGGACAGTTGGGCTGTTTTTT.

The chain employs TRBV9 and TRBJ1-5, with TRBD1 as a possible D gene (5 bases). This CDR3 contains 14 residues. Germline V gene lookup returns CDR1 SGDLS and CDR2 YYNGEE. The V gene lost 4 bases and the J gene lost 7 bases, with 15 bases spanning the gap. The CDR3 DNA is TGTGCCAGCAGCCCAGGGATTTTTAGACAGCCCCAGCATTTT. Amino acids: CASSPGIFRQPQHF.

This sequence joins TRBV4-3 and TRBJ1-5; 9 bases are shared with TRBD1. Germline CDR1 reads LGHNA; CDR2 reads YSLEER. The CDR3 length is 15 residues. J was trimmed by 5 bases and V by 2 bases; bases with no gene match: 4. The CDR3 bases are TGCGCCAGCAGCCAATTTACAGGGGGCGATCAGCCCCAGCATTTT. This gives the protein CASSQFTGGDQPQHF.

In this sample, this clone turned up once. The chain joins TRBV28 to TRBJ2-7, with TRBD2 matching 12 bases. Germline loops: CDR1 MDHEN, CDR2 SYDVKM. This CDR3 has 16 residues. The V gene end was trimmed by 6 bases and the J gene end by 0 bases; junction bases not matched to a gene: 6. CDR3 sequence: CASSHRLAGVSYEQYF. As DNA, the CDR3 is TGTGCCAGCAGCCACAGACTAGCGGGAGTCTCCTACGAGCAGTACTTC. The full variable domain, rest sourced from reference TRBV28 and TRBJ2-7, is DVKVTQSSRYLVKRTGEKVFLECVQDMDHENMFWYRQDPGLGLRLIYFSYDVKMKEKGDIPEGYSVSREKKERFSLILESASTNQTSMYLCASSHRLAGVSYEQYFGPGTRLTVT.

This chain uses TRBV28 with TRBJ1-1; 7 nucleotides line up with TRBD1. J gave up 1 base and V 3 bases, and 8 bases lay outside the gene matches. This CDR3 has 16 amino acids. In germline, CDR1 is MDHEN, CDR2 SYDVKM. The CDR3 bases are TGTGCCAGCAGTTTTCCGCAGGGGGTAGCGAACACTGAAGCTTTCTTT. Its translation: CASSFPQGVANTEAFF.

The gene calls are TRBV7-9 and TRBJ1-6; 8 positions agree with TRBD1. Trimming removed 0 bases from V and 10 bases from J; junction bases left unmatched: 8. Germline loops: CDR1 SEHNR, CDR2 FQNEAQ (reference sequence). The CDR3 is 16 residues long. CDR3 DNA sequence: TGTGCCAGCAGCTTAGCGGCAGGGGGCTTGGGATCACCCCTCCACTTT. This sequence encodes CASSLAAGGLGSPLHF.

The CDR3 DNA reads as TGTGCCAGCAGCTCACTAGTTAACTATGGCTACACCTTC. This codes for CASSSLVNYGYTF. The chain recombines TRBV16 with TRBJ1-2; D unresolved. V dropped 5 bases and J dropped 1 base, with 8 bases sitting between them. The CDR3 consists of 13 residues. The germline gives CDR1 KGHSY, CDR2 FQNENV.

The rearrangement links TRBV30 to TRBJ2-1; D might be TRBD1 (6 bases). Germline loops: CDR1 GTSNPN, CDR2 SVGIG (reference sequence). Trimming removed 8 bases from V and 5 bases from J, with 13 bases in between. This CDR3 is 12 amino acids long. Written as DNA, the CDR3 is TGTGCCACAGGGCGATGGAACAATGAGCAGTTCTTC. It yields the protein CATGRWNNEQFF.

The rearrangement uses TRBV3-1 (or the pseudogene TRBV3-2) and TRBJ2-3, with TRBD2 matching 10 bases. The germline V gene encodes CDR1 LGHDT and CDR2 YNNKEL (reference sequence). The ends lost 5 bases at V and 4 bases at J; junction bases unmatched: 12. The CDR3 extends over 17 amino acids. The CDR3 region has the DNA TGTGCCAGCAGCAAAGGCAGGGCTAGCGGGAGCGCAGATACGCAGTATTTT. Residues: CASSKGRASGSADTQYF.

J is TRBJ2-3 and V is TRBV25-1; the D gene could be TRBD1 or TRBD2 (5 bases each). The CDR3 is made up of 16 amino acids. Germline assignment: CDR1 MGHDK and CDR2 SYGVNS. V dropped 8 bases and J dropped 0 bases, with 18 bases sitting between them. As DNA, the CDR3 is TGTGCCAGCGGCCCCTTGGGGGAGCGGAGCACAGATACGCAGTATTTT. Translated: CASGPLGERSTDTQYF.

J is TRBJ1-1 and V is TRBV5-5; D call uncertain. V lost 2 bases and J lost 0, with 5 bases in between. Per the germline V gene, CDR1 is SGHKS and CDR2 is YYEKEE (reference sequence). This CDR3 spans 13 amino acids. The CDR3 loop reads CASSFGLNTEAFF. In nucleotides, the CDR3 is TGTGCCAGCAGCTTCGGGCTGAACACTGAAGCTTTCTTT.

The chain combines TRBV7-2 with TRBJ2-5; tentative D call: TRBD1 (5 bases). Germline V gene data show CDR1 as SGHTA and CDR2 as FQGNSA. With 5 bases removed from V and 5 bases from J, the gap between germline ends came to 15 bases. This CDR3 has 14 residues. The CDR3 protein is CASSPTAPRETQYF. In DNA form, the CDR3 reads TGTGCCAGCAGCCCGACAGCGCCCCGGGAGACCCAGTACTTC. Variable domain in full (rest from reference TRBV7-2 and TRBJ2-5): GAGVSQSPSNKVTEKGKDVELRCDPISGHTALYWYRQSLGQGLEFLIYFQGNSAPDKSGLPSDRFSAERTGGSVSTLTIQRTQQEDSAVYLCASSPTAPRETQYFGPGTRLLVL.

This chain's CDR3 is CASSLGGNTGELFF. The CDR3 DNA is TGTGCCAGCAGCCTAGGGGGAAACACCGGGGAGCTGTTTTTT. The rearrangement uses TRBV7-2 and TRBJ2-2; tentatively, D is TRBD1 (6 bases). V was clipped by 5 bases and J by 2 bases, with 9 bases between them. Germline V gene lookup returns CDR1 SGHTA and CDR2 FQGNSA. The CDR3 spans 14 residues.

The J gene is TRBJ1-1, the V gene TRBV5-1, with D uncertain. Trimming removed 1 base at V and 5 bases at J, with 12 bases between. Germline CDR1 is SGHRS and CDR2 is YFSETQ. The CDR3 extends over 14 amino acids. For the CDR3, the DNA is TGCGCCAGCAGCTTGAAGTCTGGTTATACTGAAGCTTTCTTT. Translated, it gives CASSLKSGYTEAFF.